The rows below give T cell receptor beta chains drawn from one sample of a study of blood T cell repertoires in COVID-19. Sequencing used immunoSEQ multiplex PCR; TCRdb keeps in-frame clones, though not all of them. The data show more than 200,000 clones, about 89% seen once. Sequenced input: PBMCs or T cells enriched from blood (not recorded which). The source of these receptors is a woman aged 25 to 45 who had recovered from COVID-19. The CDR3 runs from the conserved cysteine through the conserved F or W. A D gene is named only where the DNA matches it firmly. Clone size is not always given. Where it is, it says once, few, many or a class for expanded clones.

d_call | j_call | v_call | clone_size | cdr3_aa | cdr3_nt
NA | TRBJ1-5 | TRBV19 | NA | CASSNRDNQPQHF | TGTGCCAGTAGTAACAGGGACAATCAGCCCCAGCATTTT
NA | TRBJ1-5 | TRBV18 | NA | CASSPGRNQPQHF | TGTGCCAGCTCACCAGGGAGAAATCAGCCCCAGCATTTT
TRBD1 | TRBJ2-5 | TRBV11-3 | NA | CASSFRTGGLETQYF | TGTGCCAGCAGCTTCCGGACAGGGGGTCTGGAGACCCAGTACTTC
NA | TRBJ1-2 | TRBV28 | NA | CASSFLRGYTF | TGTGCCAGCAGTTTCTTGCGGGGCTACACCTTC
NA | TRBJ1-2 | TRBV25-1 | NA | CASSESNRHYTF | TGTGCCAGCAGTGAATCGAACAGACACTACACCTTC
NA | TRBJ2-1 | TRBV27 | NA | CASSPLMRIEQFF | TGTGCCAGCAGTCCCCTGATGCGGATTGAGCAGTTCTTC
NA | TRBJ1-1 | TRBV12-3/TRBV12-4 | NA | CASSLSGRTEAFF | TGTGCCAGCAGTTTATCAGGGCGCACTGAAGCTTTCTTT
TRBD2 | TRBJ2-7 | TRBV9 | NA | CASSPGTTGEQYF | TGTGCCAGCAGCCCCGGGACTACGGGCGAGCAGTACTTC
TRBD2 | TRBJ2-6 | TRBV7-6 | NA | CASSSRLAGGGGANVLTF | TGTGCCAGCAGCTCGCGACTAGCGGGAGGAGGTGGGGCCAACGTCCTGACTTTC
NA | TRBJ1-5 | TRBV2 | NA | CASTPDRNNQPQHF | TGTGCCAGCACCCCAGACAGAAACAATCAGCCCCAGCATTTT
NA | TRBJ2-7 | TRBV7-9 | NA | CASTIPGEGTEQYF | TGTGCCAGCACCATACCGGGTGAGGGAACCGAGCAGTACTTC
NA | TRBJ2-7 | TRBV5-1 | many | CASSLDGAYEQYF | TGCGCCAGCAGCTTGGACGGAGCCTACGAGCAGTACTTC
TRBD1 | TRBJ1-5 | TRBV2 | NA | CASSEGTGENQPQHF | TGTGCCAGCAGTGAGGGGACAGGAGAGAATCAGCCCCAGCATTTT
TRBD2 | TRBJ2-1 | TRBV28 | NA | CASSLAGLGIEQFF | TGTGCCAGCAGTTTAGCGGGACTAGGGATTGAGCAGTTCTTC
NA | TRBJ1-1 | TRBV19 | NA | CASSIGQNTEAFF | TGTGCCAGTAGTATAGGGCAGAACACTGAAGCTTTCTTT
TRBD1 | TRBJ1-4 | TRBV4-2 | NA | CASSQHLTGEATNEKLFF | TGTGCCAGCAGCCAGCACTTGACAGGGGAAGCAACTAATGAAAAACTGTTTTTT
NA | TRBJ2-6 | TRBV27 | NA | CASSLQESGANVLTF | TGTGCCAGCAGTTTACAGGAATCCGGGGCCAACGTCCTGACTTTC
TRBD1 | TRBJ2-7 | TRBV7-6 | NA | CASGTGNSYEQYF | TGTGCCAGCGGGACAGGGAACTCCTACGAGCAGTACTTC
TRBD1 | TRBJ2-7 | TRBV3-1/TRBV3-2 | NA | CASSQNRGDTYEQYF | TGTGCCAGCAGCCAAAACAGGGGCGACACCTACGAGCAGTACTTC
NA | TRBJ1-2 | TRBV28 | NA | CASSLGQTYGYTF | TGTGCCAGCAGTTTGGGGCAGACATATGGCTACACCTTC
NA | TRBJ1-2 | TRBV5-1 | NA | CASRRGGNYGYTF | TGCGCCAGCAGAAGGGGTGGGAACTATGGCTACACCTTC
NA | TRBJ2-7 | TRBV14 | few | CASSLTRQGPYEQYF | TGTGCCAGCAGCCTAACCCGGCAGGGCCCCTACGAGCAGTACTTC
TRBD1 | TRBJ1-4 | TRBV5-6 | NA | CASSLAGTGPYEKLFF | TGTGCCAGCAGCTTGGCCGGGACAGGGCCGTACGAAAAACTGTTTTTT
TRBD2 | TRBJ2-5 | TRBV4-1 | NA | CASSQVAGVGETQYF | TGCGCCAGCAGCCAAGTAGCGGGAGTAGGAGAGACCCAGTACTTC
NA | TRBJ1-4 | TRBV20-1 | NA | CSASDPGFDEKLFF | TGCAGTGCTAGTGATCCAGGGTTTGATGAAAAACTGTTTTTT
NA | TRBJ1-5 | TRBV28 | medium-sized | CASSPEQYSNQPQHF | TGTGCCAGCAGTCCGGAGCAGTATAGCAATCAGCCCCAGCATTTT
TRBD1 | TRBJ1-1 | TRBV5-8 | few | CASSFPSGQENTEAFF | TGTGCCAGCAGCTTCCCCAGTGGACAGGAGAACACTGAAGCTTTCTTT
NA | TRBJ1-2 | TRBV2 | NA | CALAPNRVPGYTF | TGTGCGCTTGCCCCCAACAGGGTCCCGGGCTACACCTTC
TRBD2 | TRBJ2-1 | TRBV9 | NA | CASSGRTSGRYNEQFF | TGTGCCAGCAGCGGAAGGACTAGCGGACGTTACAATGAGCAGTTCTTC
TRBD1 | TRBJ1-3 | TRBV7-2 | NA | CASSLGTGAGNTIYF | TGTGCCAGCAGCTTAGGGACAGGGGCTGGAAACACCATATATTTT
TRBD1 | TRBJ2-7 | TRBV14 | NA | CASSQTTGQGGRYEQYF | TGTGCCAGCAGCCAAACAACCGGACAGGGAGGCCGATACGAGCAGTACTTC
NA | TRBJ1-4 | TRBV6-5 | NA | CASSYGGRNEKLFF | TGTGCCAGCAGTTACGGCGGTAGAAATGAAAAACTGTTTTTT
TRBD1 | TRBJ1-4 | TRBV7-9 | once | CASSTGTGATNEKLFF | TGTGCCAGCAGCACCGGGACAGGGGCAACTAATGAAAAACTGTTTTTT
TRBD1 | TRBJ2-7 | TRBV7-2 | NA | CASSSPGQGALYEQYF | TGTGCCAGCAGCTCCCCGGGACAGGGGGCCTTGTACGAGCAGTACTTC
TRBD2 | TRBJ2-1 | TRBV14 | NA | CASSLLGTTEQFF | TGTGCCAGCAGCCTACTAGGGACTACTGAGCAGTTCTTC
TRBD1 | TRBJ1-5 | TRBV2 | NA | CASRLGQGRSNQPQHF | TGTGCCAGCAGGTTAGGACAGGGTAGGAGCAATCAGCCCCAGCATTTT
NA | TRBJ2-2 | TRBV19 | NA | CASSTTANTGELFF | TGTGCCAGTAGTACGACAGCGAACACCGGGGAGCTGTTTTTT
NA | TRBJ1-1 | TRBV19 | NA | CASIRGGNAEAFF | TGTGCCAGTATTAGGGGGGGAAACGCTGAAGCTTTCTTT
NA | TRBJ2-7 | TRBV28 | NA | CASSLGGSRYEQYF | TGTGCCAGCAGTTTAGGCGGCAGCCGGTACGAGCAGTACTTC
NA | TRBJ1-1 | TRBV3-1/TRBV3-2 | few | CASKRNRVTEAFF | TGTGCCAGCAAACGGAACAGGGTAACTGAAGCTTTCTTT
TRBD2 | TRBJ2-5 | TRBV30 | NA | CAWSVGATSGSGGETQYF | TGTGCCTGGAGTGTAGGGGCTACTAGCGGGAGCGGTGGAGAGACCCAGTACTTC
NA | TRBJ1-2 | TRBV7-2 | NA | CASSPTGIVYGYTF | TGTGCCAGCAGCCCTACAGGAATCGTCTATGGCTACACCTTC